This TCR beta chain was captured in a study of Ad26.COV2.S vaccination and SARS-CoV-2 variants. The germline CDR1 and CDR2 sequences are SGDLS and YYNGEE. With 4 bases removed from V and 1 base from J, the gap between germline ends came to 15 bases. This CDR3 is 16 amino acids long. General study findings and limits: Researchers cautioned that TCR breadth and depth analyses may have underestimated total T cell responses. Vaccinated individuals (as opposed to placebo recipients) had higher spike-specific TCR breadth.

Sequencing was performed with immunoSEQ multiplex PCR; in TCRdb, only in-frame clones are kept and a portion is missing. The repertoire holds 350,000 to 450,000 clones, with 89% as singletons. This sample's treatment: roughly 20 received Ad26.COV2.S at low or high dose, single or two shots; about 5 received placebo; per-sample allocation not given. It was on day 63 after the first vaccine or placebo injection that samples were taken. With regard to this clone: Its target is unknown.

The input for sequencing was peripheral blood, taken in a trial of Ad26.COV2.S vaccine versus placebo. The receptor comes from a person between 18 and 65 years old who received the Ad26.COV2.S COVID-19 vaccine or a placebo. J is TRBJ2-1 and V is TRBV9, with D possibly called TRBD1 or TRBD2 (6 bases each). The CDR3 coding sequence is TGTGCCAGCAGCCCCCGGAGGGGGGATTCCTACAATGAGCAGTTCTTC. Translated: CASSPRRGDSYNEQFF.